The clone carrying this T cell receptor beta chain was observed at least ten times. Its matching antigen is unknown. The data derive from a study of identical twins. Regarding the study as a whole: Out-of-frame sharing of TCR alpha in monozygotic twins was underestimated by models. Reduced insertions were recorded for abundant cord blood beta clonotypes, with no such pattern in memory repertoires.

Everyone who gave samples was a healthy Caucasian. A template switching step contributed a universal primer site, while unique molecular identifiers were present in the cDNA. A single record per CDR3 protein comes from TCRdb applying MiXCR to the 5' RACE reads. The data hold around 570,000 distinct CDR3 sequences, with around a tenth observed a single time. This CDR3 region has 16 residues. Germline V gives CDR1 LNHNV, CDR2 YYDKDF (reference sequence). V trimming: 0 bases; J trimming: 7 bases; junction bases outside the gene matches: 9. Separately, the same data were catalogued under a study of yellow fever vaccine responses in identical twins.

This rearrangement joins TRBV15 to TRBJ2-3; the match to TRBD2 covers 8 bases. Sequences were obtained from PBMCs. The receptor's source is a woman aged 18-35 years in good health. The CDR3 DNA is TGTGCCACCAGCAGAGATTTACTAGCGGCCGCTCATACGCAGTATTTT. Translating gives CATSRDLLAAAHTQYF.